Listed here are 21 T cell receptor beta chains from one sample, sequenced in a study of T cell responses to AZD1222 COVID-19 vaccine. TCRdb's copy holds only in-frame clones and misses some; the assay was immunoSEQ multiplex PCR. The data show 95,000 to 110,000 clones, roughly 90% seen once. This sample comprised peripheral blood, obtained on day 0 of AZD1222 vaccination. Every receptor here comes from an adult in good health.

This chain uses TRBV27 with TRBJ2-3; a weak D match, TRBD1 (7 bases). The V gene's germline CDR1 is MNHEY and CDR2 SMNVEV (reference sequence). Trimming removed 6 bases from V and 3 bases from J, with 16 bases in between. This CDR3 has 15 amino acids. The CDR3 sequence: CASSLYRGGTDTQYF. The CDR3 DNA reads TGTGCCAGCAGCCTGTACAGGGGAGGAACAGATACGCAGTATTTT.

This chain links TRBV7-9 with TRBJ1-1; D unclear. V was cut by 5 bases and J by 11 bases, with 15 bases left in between. Germline CDR1 SEHNR, CDR2 FQNEAQ (reference sequence). The CDR3 runs to 12 residues. CDR3 amino acids: CASSPESLGAFF. CDR3 sequence (DNA): TGTGCCAGCAGCCCCGAATCTCTCGGTGCTTTCTTT.

The chain couples TRBV9 to TRBJ2-5, with 9 bases identical to TRBD2. Germline CDR1 SGDLS, CDR2 YYNGEE. J was trimmed by 4 bases and V by 6 bases; bases with no gene match: 10. The CDR3 is 15 amino acids. CDR3 nucleotides: TGTGCCAGCACACAAAAAGCGGGAGGTCCAGAGACCCAGTACTTC. The encoded protein is CASTQKAGGPETQYF.

The chain has TRBV18 and TRBJ1-2, with no clear D. With 6 bases removed from V and 1 base from J, the gap between germline ends came to 15 bases. Per the germline V gene, CDR1 is KGHSH and CDR2 is LQKENI. The CDR3 consists of 15 residues. DNA for the CDR3: TGTGCCAGCTCCCTCCTTGGGTACTATAACTATGGCTACACCTTC. It specifies CASSLLGYYNYGYTF.

The V call is TRBV27, the J call TRBJ2-7; 11 bases are shared with TRBD2. The length of the CDR3 is 15 residues. The V and J ends lost 3 bases and 3 bases, in that order; junction bases with no gene match: 4. In germline, CDR1 is MNHEY, CDR2 SMNVEV (reference sequence). CDR3 sequence (DNA): TGTGCCAGCAGTTTTAGGGGGACTAGCGGCTACGAGCAGTACTTC. It yields the protein CASSFRGTSGYEQYF.

The chain joins TRBV5-4 to TRBJ2-2; TRBD1 matches at 10 bases. The CDR3 consists of 16 residues. Germline V gives CDR1 SGHNT, CDR2 YYREEE (reference sequence). V was clipped by 4 bases and J by 5 bases; unmatched bases: 8. The CDR3 here is CASSPRQGAGTGELFF. For the CDR3, the DNA is TGTGCCAGCAGCCCACGACAGGGGGCGGGTACCGGGGAGCTGTTTTTT.

The chain has TRBV19 and TRBJ1-1, with 11 bases aligning to TRBD1. The V gene end was trimmed by 5 bases and the J gene end by 1 base; junction bases not matched to a gene: 15. Germline lookup yields CDR1 LNHDA and CDR2 SQIVND (reference sequence). CDR3 length: 19 residues. The CDR3 here is CASSPPGQGVAPGNTEAFF. DNA of the CDR3: TGTGCCAGTAGTCCTCCGGGACAGGGGGTCGCCCCAGGGAACACTGAAGCTTTCTTT.

V gene TRBV3-1 (or the pseudogene TRBV3-2) combines with J gene TRBJ2-3; TRBD2 matches at 9 bases. V trimming: 1 base; J trimming: 3 bases; junction bases outside the gene matches: 2. Germline V gene lookup returns CDR1 LGHDT and CDR2 YNNKEL (reference sequence). The CDR3 spans 15 residues. The CDR3 sequence: CASSQAAGGTDTQYF. Here the CDR3 DNA reads TGTGCCAGCAGCCAAGCAGCGGGAGGTACAGATACGCAGTATTTT.

This clone was seen only once. V gene TRBV19 combines with J gene TRBJ1-5; tentative D call: TRBD1 (5 bases). The CDR3 loop spans 17 amino acids. Germline V CDR1 and CDR2: LNHDA, SQIVND (reference sequence). Trimming left V 0 bases short and J 4 bases short, with 16 bases between. The CDR3, as DNA: TGTGCCAGTAGTATAGATTGGTCCGGGGGTCTTAATCAGCCCCAGCATTTT. This codes for CASSIDWSGGLNQPQHF.

This chain connects TRBV16 to TRBJ2-7, with TRBD1 as a possible D gene (6 bases). Germline CDR1 is KGHSY and CDR2 is FQNENV. The V and J ends lost 2 bases and 2 bases respectively, with 13 bases between them. This CDR3 has 15 residues. CDR3 DNA: TGTGCCAGCAGCCAAATACAGGGAAAACCCTACGAGCAGTACTTC. It yields the protein CASSQIQGKPYEQYF.

V gene TRBV3-1 (or the pseudogene TRBV3-2) combines with J gene TRBJ2-5, with D unresolved. CDR3 length equals 12 residues. Germline CDR1 and CDR2: LGHDT and YNNKEL (reference sequence). The V end was cut by 5 bases, the J end by 6 bases, with 10 bases between. This chain's CDR3 is CASSLDRQTQYF. The CDR3 nucleotides are TGTGCCAGCAGCTTGGACCGACAGACCCAGTACTTC.

This clone occurred a few times. V is TRBV5-1 and J is TRBJ2-7; D ambiguous. This CDR3 has 12 amino acids. Germline assignment: CDR1 SGHRS and CDR2 YFSETQ. Trimming cost V 3 bases and J 7 bases, with 11 bases left between them. The CDR3 protein is CASSSQNLEQYF. The CDR3 bases are TGCGCCAGCAGCTCGCAGAACTTGGAGCAGTACTTC.

V usage is TRBV27 and J usage is TRBJ2-3, with TRBD1 matching over 10 bases. The germline gives CDR1 MNHEY, CDR2 SMNVEV (reference sequence). This CDR3 is built from 16 residues. V trimming: 4 bases; J trimming: 2 bases; junction bases outside the gene matches: 6. This CDR3 is CASSYGDRGLTDTQYF. The DNA for the CDR3 is TGTGCCAGCAGTTATGGGGACAGGGGCCTCACAGATACGCAGTATTTT.

The chain combines TRBV5-1 with TRBJ2-5; TRBD2 aligns across 8 bases. This CDR3 region has 15 residues. CDR1 and CDR2 from the germline V gene are SGHRS and YFSETQ. Germline trimming cut 5 bases from V and 5 bases from J; bases unmatched to any gene: 11. CDR3 sequence (DNA): TGCGCCAGCAGGATAACGGGACTAGGAGCGGAGACCCAGTACTTC. This gives the protein CASRITGLGAETQYF.

The chain employs TRBV7-9 and TRBJ1-2; D is undetermined. V lost 1 base, J lost 0 bases, and 9 bases lay in between. Germline V gene sequence: CDR1 SEHNR, CDR2 FQNEAQ (reference sequence). The CDR3 loop spans 15 amino acids. The CDR3 sequence: CASSLGANSNYGYTF. In nucleotides, the CDR3 is TGTGCCAGCAGCTTAGGGGCCAATTCTAACTATGGCTACACCTTC.

The rearrangement links TRBV4-2 to TRBJ1-3; TRBD1 aligns across 8 bases. This CDR3 has 18 amino acids. V lost 1 base and J lost 0; bases outside the gene matches: 8. Germline lookup yields CDR1 LGHNA and CDR2 YNFKEQ. The CDR3 sequence: CASSQAGTGFSSGNTIYF. CDR3 in DNA: TGTGCCAGCAGCCAAGCCGGGACAGGCTTCTCCTCTGGAAACACCATATATTTT.

The chain couples TRBV9 to TRBJ2-1, with 7 bases aligning to TRBD2. CDR1 is SGDLS and CDR2 is YYNGEE in the germline V gene. V was pared by 0 bases and J by 9 bases, with 12 bases of the junction left unmatched. There are 16 residues in the CDR3. Written as DNA, the CDR3 is TGTGCCAGCAGCGTAGGGTGGGGCGGGAGATCTATTGAGCAGTTCTTC. Residues: CASSVGWGGRSIEQFF.

The rearrangement joins TRBV3-1 (or the pseudogene TRBV3-2) to TRBJ2-7; TRBD1 matches 9 bases. V lost 6 bases to trimming and J lost 3 bases; unmatched junction nucleotides: 3. Germline V lookup: CDR1 LGHDT, CDR2 YNNKEL (reference sequence). This CDR3 contains 13 residues. Here the CDR3 DNA reads TGTGCCAGCAGAATGGGACAGGGCTACGAGCAGTACTTC. It yields the protein CASRMGQGYEQYF.

The table lists this clone with a count of one. This sequence joins TRBV7-2 and TRBJ2-1; D ambiguous. CDR1 is SGHTA and CDR2 is FQGNSA in the germline V gene. The V and J ends lost 4 bases and 7 bases respectively, with 8 bases between them. The CDR3 sequence is 12 residues long. The chain's CDR3 is CASSSRSNEQFF. CDR3 sequence (DNA): TGTGCCAGCAGCTCCCGGAGTAATGAGCAGTTCTTC. The variable domain in full, completed from reference TRBV7-2 and TRBJ2-1, reads GAGVSQSPSNKVTEKGKDVELRCDPISGHTALYWYRQSLGQGLEFLIYFQGNSAPDKSGLPSDRFSAERTGGSVSTLTIQRTQQEDSAVYLCASSSRSNEQFFGPGTRLTVL.

This sequence joins TRBV4-1 and TRBJ2-2; D gene ambiguous. There are 15 residues in the CDR3. V dropped 3 bases and J dropped 5 bases, with 13 bases sitting between them. Germline V lookup: CDR1 MGHRA, CDR2 YSYEKL. CDR3 loop: CASSQERFRTGELFF. For the CDR3, the DNA is TGCGCCAGCAGCCAGGAGCGCTTCCGTACCGGGGAGCTGTTTTTT.

This chain links TRBV6-5 with TRBJ1-1, with D perhaps TRBD1 (5 bases). CDR3 length: 14 residues. V lost 11 bases, J lost 3 bases, and 19 bases lay in between. CDR1 and CDR2 (germline): MNHEY, SVGAGI. Here the CDR3 DNA reads TGTGCCTCCTCCGCCAGGGTCGGGCACACTGAAGCTTTCTTT. Residues: CASSARVGHTEAFF.